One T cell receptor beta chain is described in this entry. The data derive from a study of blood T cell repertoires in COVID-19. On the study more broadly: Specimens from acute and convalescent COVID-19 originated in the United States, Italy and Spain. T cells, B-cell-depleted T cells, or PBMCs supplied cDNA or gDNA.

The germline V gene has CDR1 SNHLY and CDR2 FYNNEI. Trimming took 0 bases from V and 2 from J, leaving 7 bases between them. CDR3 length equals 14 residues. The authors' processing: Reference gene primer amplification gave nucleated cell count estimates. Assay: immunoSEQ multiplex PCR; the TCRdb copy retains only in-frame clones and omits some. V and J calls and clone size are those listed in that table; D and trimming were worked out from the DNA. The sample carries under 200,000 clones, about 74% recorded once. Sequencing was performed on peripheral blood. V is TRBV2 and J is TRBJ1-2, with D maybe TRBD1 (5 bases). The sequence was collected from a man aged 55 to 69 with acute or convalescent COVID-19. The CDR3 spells CASSEAQGNYGYTF. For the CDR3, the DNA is TGTGCCAGCAGTGAAGCCCAGGGAAACTATGGCTACACCTTC.